This T cell receptor (beta chain) was sequenced in a study of tumor-infiltrating lymphocytes in primary liver carcinoma. Turning to the study itself: The cohort included men and women aged 30 to 69 years.

TCR beta cDNA was prepared out of around 460 ng total RNA by means of a constant-region primer. Investigators got TCR beta libraries out of three nested multiplex PCR rounds, done with slightly modified ARM-PCR. The first two PCR rounds used TRBV1-TRBV30 primers with a Cbeta primer, 9 to 10 cycles each. TCRdb re-called the multiplex PCR reads with MiXCR, one entry per CDR3 protein. In the table there are 150,000 to 200,000 distinct CDR3 sequences, approximately 80% of which are singletons. Study outcomes and limitations: Lower overlap was observed for tumor-adjacent and tumor-blood pairs relative to tumor region pairs.

The roughly 17-32 mg bulk tissue piece was not sorted before simultaneous RNA and DNA extraction. Chronic HBV infection was present, with no prior treatment. This CDR3 has 14 residues. Germline CDR1 MNHNS, CDR2 SASEGT. V dropped 5 bases and J dropped 2 bases, with 13 bases sitting between them. For this clonotype: Its antigen remains unidentified.

The chain combines TRBV6-1 with TRBJ2-7; TRBD2 might be the D (6 bases). The TCR sequence derives from a man in his forties with primary liver carcinoma and hepatitis B virus infection. The specimen sequenced was tumor tissue from primary liver carcinoma. The CDR3 DNA reads as TGTGCCAGCAGTACCGGGAGAAGGCCCTACGAGCAGTACTTC. This sequence encodes CASSTGRRPYEQYF.